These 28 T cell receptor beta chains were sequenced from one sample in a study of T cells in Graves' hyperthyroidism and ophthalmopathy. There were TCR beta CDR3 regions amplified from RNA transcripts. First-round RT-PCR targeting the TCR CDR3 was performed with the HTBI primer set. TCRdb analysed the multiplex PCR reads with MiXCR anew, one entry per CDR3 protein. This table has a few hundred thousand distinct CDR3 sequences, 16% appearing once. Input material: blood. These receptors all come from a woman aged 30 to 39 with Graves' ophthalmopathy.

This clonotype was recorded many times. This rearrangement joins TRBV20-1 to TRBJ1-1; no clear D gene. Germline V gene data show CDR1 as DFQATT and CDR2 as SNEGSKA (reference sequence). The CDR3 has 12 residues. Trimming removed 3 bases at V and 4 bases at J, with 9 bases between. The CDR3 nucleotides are TGCAGTGCTAGTAGGAGTCCCACTGAAGCTTTCTTT. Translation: CSASRSPTEAFF.

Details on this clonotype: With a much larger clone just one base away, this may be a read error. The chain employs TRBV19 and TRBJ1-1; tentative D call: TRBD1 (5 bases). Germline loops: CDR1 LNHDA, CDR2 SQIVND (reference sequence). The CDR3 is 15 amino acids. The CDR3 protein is CATRGRRNLNTEAIF. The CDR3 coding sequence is TGTGCCACGAGGGGCAGACGAAATCTGAACACTGAAGCTATCTTT.

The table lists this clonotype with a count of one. As DNA, the CDR3 is TGTGCCAGCAGCCAAGGGGACTCGGATGGCTACACCTTC. This codes for CASSQGDSDGYTF. The chain recombines TRBV7-2 with TRBJ1-2; maybe TRBD1 (5 bases). There are 13 residues in the CDR3. With 5 bases removed from V and 6 bases from J, the gap between germline ends came to 13 bases. Germline CDR1 SGHTA, CDR2 FQGNSA.

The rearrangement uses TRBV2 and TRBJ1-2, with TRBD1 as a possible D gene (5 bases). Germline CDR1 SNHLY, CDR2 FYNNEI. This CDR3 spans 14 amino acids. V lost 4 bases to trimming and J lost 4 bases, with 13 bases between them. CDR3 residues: CASSGLEGFYGYTF. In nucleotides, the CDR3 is TGTGCCAGCAGTGGCCTCGAGGGGTTCTATGGCTACACCTTC.

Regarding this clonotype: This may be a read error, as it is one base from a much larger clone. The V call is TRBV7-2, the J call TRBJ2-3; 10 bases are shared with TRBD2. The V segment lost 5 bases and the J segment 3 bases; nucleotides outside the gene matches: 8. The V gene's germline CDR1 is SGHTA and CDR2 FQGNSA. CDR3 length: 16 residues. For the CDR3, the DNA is TGTGCCAGCAGCCGAAGAGCGGGAGGGGGTACAGATACGCAGTATTTT. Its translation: CASSRRAGGGTDTQYF.

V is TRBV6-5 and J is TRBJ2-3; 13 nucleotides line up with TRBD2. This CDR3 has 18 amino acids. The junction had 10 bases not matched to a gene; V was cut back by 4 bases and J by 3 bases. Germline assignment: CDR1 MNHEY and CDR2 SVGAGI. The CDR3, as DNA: TGTGCCAGCAGTTTAACCCGCGGGACTAGCGGGATGACAGATACGCAGTATTTT. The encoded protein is CASSLTRGTSGMTDTQYF.

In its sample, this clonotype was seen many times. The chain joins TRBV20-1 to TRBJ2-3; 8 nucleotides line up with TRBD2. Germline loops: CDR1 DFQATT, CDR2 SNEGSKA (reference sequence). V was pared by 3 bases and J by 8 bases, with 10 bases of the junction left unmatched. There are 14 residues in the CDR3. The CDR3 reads CSARDSGSMSTQYF. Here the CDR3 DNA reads TGCAGTGCTAGGGACAGCGGGAGCATGAGTACGCAGTATTTT.

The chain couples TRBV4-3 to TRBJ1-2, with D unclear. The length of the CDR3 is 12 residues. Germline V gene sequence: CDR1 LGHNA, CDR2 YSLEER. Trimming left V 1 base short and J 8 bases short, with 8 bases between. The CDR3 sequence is CASSQGTAGYTF. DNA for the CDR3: TGCGCCAGCAGCCAAGGGACGGCAGGCTACACCTTC.

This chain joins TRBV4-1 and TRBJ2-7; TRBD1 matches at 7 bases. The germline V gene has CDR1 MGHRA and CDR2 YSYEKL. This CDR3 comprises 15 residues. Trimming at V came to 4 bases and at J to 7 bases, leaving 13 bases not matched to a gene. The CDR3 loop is CASSLSPGQRSEQYF. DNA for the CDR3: TGCGCCAGCAGCCTCTCTCCGGGACAGCGAAGTGAGCAGTACTTC.

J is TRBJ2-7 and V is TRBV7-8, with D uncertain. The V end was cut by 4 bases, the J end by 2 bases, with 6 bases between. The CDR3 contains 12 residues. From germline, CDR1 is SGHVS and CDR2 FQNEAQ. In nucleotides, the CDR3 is TGTGCCAGCAGCTATATGGCCTACGAGCAGTACTTC. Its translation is CASSYMAYEQYF.

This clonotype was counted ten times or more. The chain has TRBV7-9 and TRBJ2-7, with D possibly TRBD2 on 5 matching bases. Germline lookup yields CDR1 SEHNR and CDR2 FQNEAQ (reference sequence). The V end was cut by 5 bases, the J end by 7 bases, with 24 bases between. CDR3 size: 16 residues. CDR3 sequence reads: CASSPKEAPGVSEQYF. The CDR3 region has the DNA TGTGCCAGCAGCCCAAAAGAGGCCCCCGGGGTGAGTGAGCAGTACTTC. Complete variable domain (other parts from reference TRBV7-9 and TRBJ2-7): DTGVSQNPRHKITKRGQNVTFRCDPISEHNRLYWYRQTLGQGPEFLTYFQNEAQLEKSRLLSDRFSAERPKGSFSTLEIQRTEQGDSAMYLCASSPKEAPGVSEQYFGPGTRLTVT.

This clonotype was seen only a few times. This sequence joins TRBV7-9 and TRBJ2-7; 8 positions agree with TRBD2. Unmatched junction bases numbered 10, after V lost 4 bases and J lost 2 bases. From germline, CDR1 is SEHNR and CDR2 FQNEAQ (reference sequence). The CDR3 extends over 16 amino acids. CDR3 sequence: CASSSGGGGVAYEQYF. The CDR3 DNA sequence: TGTGCCAGCAGCTCCGGGGGGGGAGGGGTCGCCTACGAGCAGTACTTC.

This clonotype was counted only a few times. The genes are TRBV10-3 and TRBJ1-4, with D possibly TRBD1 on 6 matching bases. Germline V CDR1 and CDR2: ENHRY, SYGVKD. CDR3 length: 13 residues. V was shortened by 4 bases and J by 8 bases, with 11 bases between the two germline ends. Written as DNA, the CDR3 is TGTGCCATCAGTGGATCAGGGGCCGAAAAACTGTTTTTT. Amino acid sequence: CAISGSGAEKLFF.

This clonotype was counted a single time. DNA of the CDR3: TGTGCCAGCAGTTCCTTGGACGGCGGGAGCAACGAGCAGTACTTC. Its translation is CASSSLDGGSNEQYF. The chain links TRBV6-5 to TRBJ2-7; 7 positions agree with TRBD2. The CDR3 sequence is 15 residues long. The V gene's germline CDR1 is MNHEY and CDR2 SVGAGI. V was clipped by 4 bases and J by 5 bases; unmatched bases: 11.

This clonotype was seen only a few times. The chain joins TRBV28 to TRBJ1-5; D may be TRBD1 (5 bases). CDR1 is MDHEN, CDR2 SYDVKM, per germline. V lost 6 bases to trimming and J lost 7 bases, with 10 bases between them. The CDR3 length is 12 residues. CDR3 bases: TGTGCCAGCAGGTCCAGGGACCAGCCCCAGCATTTT. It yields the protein CASRSRDQPQHF. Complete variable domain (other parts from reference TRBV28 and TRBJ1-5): DVKVTQSSRYLVKRTGEKVFLECVQDMDHENMFWYRQDPGLGLRLIYFSYDVKMKEKGDIPEGYSVSREKKERFSLILESASTNQTSMYLCASRSRDQPQHFGDGTRLSIL.

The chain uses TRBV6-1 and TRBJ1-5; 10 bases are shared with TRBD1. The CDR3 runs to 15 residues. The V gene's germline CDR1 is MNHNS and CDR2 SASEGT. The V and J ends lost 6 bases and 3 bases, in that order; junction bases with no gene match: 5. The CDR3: CASRLDRGANQPQHF. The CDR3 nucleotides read TGTGCCAGCAGGCTGGACAGGGGGGCCAATCAGCCCCAGCATTTT.

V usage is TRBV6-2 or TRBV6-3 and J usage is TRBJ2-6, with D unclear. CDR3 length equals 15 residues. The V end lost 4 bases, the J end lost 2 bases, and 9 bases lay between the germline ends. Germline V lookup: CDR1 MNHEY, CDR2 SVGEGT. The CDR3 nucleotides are TGTGCCAGCAGTTTTACCGAAACTGGGGCCAACGTCCTGACTTTC. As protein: CASSFTETGANVLTF.

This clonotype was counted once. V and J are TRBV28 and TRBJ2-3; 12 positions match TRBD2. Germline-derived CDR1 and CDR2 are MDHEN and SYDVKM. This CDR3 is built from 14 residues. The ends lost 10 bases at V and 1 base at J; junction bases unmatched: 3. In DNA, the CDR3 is TGTGCCACCGGACTAGCGGGGCGCACAGATACGCAGTATTTT. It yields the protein CATGLAGRTDTQYF.

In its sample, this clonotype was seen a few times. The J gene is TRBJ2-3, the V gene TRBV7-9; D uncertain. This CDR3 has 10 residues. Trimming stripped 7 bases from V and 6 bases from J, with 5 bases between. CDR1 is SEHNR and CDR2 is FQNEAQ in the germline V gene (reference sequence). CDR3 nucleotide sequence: TGTGCCAGCAACTCGGATACGCAGTATTTT. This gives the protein CASNSDTQYF. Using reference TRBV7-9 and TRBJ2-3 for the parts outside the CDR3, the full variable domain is DTGVSQNPRHKITKRGQNVTFRCDPISEHNRLYWYRQTLGQGPEFLTYFQNEAQLEKSRLLSDRFSAERPKGSFSTLEIQRTEQGDSAMYLCASNSDTQYFGPGTRLTVL.

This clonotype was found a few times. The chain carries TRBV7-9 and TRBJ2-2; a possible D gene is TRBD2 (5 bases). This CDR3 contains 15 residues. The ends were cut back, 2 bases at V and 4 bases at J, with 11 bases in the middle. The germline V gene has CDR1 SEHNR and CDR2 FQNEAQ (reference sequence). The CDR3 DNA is TGTGCCAGCAGCTTAAGAGGGAGTGCCACCGGGGAGCTGTTTTTT. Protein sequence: CASSLRGSATGELFF.

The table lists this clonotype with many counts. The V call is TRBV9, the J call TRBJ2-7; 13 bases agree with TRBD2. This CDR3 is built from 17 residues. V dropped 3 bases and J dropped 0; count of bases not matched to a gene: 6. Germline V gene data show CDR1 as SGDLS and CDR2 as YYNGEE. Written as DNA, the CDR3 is TGTGCCAGCAGCGCCGGGACTAGCGGGACCAACTCCTACGAGCAGTACTTC. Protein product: CASSAGTSGTNSYEQYF.

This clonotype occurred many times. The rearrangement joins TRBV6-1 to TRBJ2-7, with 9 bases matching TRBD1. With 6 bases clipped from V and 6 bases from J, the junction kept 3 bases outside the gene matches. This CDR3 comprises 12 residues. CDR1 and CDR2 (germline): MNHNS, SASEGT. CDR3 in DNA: TGTGCCAGCAGCGGGACAGGGACCGAGCAGTACTTC. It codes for CASSGTGTEQYF.

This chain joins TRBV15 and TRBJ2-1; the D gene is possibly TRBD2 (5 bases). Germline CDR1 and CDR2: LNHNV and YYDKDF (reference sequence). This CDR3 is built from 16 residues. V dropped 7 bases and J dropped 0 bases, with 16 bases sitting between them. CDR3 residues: CATNSRDWGSYNEQFF. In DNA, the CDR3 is TGTGCCACCAACAGCCGGGATTGGGGCTCCTACAATGAGCAGTTCTTC.

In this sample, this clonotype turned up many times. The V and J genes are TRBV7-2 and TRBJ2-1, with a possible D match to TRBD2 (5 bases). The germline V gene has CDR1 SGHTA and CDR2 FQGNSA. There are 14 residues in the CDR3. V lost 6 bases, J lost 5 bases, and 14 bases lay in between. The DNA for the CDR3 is TGTGCCAGCAGAAGTACGGGGATACACAATGAGCAGTTCTTC. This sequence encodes CASRSTGIHNEQFF.

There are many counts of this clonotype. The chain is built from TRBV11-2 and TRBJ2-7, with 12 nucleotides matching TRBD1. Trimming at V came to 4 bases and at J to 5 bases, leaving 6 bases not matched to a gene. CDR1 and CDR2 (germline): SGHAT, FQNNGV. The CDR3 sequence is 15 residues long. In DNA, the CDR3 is TGTGCCAGCAGCTCACTCCGGGACAGGGGGCACGAGCAGTACTTC. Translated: CASSSLRDRGHEQYF.

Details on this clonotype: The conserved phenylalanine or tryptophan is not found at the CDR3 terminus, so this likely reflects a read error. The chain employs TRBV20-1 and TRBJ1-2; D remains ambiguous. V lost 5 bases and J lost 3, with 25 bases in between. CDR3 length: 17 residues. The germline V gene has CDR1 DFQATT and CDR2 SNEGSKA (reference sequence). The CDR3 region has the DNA TGCAGTGCTGGAAAGGGCGGGGAGGTATTTCACTACTATGGCTACACCCTC. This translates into CSAGKGGEVFHYYGYTL.

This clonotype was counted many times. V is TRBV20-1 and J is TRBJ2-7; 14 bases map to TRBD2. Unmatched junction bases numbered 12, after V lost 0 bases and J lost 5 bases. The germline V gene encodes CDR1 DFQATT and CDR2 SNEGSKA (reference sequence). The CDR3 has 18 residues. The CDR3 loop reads CSARDSGRLAGGPHEQYF. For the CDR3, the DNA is TGCAGTGCTAGAGATAGTGGTAGACTAGCGGGAGGGCCGCACGAGCAGTACTTC.

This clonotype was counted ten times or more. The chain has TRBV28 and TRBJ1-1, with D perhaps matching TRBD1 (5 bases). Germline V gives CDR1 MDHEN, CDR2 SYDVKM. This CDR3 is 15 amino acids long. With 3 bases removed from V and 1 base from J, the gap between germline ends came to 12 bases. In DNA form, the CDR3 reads TGTGCCAGCAGTTTTAGAAATAGGGGGAACACTGAAGCTTTCTTT. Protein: CASSFRNRGNTEAFF. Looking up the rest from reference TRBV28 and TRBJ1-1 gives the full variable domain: DVKVTQSSRYLVKRTGEKVFLECVQDMDHENMFWYRQDPGLGLRLIYFSYDVKMKEKGDIPEGYSVSREKKERFSLILESASTNQTSMYLCASSFRNRGNTEAFFGQGTRLTVV.